This T cell receptor (beta chain) originates from a study of Graves' ophthalmopathy and Graves' hyperthyroidism. Study findings and constraints: The 13-signature model separated ophthalmopathy from stable hyperthyroidism at around 86% sensitivity and almost 83% specificity.

Points on this clonotype: Its antigen is unknown.

V was cut by 0 bases and J by 3 bases, with 12 bases left in between. The CDR3 runs 14 residues. Germline values: CDR1 DFQATT, CDR2 SNEGSKA (reference sequence). TCR beta CDR3 amplification used RNA transcripts. HTBI primers were employed in first-round RT-PCR, then a second-round multiplex PCR followed. TCRdb re-derived calls from the multiplex PCR reads in MiXCR, one entry per CDR3 protein. The profile shows hundreds of thousands of distinct CDR3 sequences, more than 20% of them singletons. Enrolled hyperthyroidism patients had a new diagnosis, a duration under 2 months, and an age of 18 to 65. Enrollment excluded any patients with other autoimmune diseases, uncontrolled infections, pregnancy or lactation. From fresh peripheral blood, around 10 ml in volume, the PBMCs were obtained.

This clonotype originated in a woman under 30 with stable Graves' hyperthyroidism. The sample was peripheral blood. The chain uses TRBV20-1 and TRBJ2-7; the D gene is possibly TRBD1 (5 bases). The CDR3 region is CSARDGRANYEQYF. The CDR3 nucleotides are TGCAGTGCTAGAGACGGCAGGGCGAACTACGAGCAGTACTTC.